The sequence of this TCR beta chain was determined in a study of blood T cells in healthy people across ages. For the second PCR, which ran for roughly 6 to 12 cycles, a sample-barcoded 5' primer and a J-beta primer mix were used. Unique molecular identifiers of 12 random nucleotides labeled each cDNA. One entry per CDR3 protein results from TCRdb running MiXCR on the 5' RACE reads. The sample holds approximately 780,000 distinct CDR3 sequences, roughly 24% seen once. Germline-derived CDR1 and CDR2 are SGDLS and YYNGEE. V was pared by 7 bases and J by 3 bases, with 16 bases between. This CDR3 is built from 14 residues. The data were also submitted as part of a second study, on T cells of mothers and their children. From that paper: Sample barcodes and 2-4 random nucleotides were added by the M1S primer of the second PCR. Each mother gave over 9.5 million TCR beta CDR3 reads; each child, roughly 3 million.

This receptor was obtained from a boy aged 5-17 years in good health. The sample was blood. The chain carries TRBV9 and TRBJ2-5; tentatively, D is TRBD2 (8 bases). This chain's CDR3 is CASASGGQKETQYF. The CDR3 DNA reads TGTGCCAGCGCCAGCGGGGGACAGAAAGAGACCCAGTACTTC.